The TCR beta chain under discussion was sequenced for a study of blood T cell repertoires in COVID-19. Whole-study context: Sources were T cells, B-cell-depleted T cells, or PBMCs; the material itself was cDNA or gDNA.

The repertoire was sequenced with immunoSEQ multiplex PCR; TCRdb's copy has only in-frame clones and lacks some. The sample holds roughly 200,000 clones, around 80% seen once. Ten or more counts support this clone. The CDR3 length is 15 residues. Germline V gene lookup returns CDR1 SGHTS and CDR2 YDEGEE. V shed 4 bases and J 4 bases; nucleotides not matched to a gene: 8. The sequenced sample was peripheral blood. This receptor was identified in a woman in her thirties or forties with COVID-19, enrolled during active disease. The chain couples TRBV5-8 to TRBJ2-7, with TRBD1 identical over 10 bases. CDR3 in amino acids: CASSMGQGRLYEQYF. The CDR3 nucleotides read TGTGCCAGCAGCATGGGACAGGGGAGGTTGTACGAGCAGTACTTC.